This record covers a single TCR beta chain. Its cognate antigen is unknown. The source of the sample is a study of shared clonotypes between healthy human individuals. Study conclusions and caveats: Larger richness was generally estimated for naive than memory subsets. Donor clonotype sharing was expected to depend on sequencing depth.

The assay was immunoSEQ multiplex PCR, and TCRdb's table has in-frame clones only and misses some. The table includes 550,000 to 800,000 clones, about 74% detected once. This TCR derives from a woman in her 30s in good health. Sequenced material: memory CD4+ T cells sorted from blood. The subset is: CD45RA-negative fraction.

The CDR3 DNA follows: TGCAGCGGCATGCAGGGGATGAACACTGAAGCTTTCTTT. It translates to CSGMQGMNTEAFF. The chain carries TRBV29-1 and TRBJ1-1; the D gene is possibly TRBD1 (6 bases). This CDR3 comprises 13 residues. Trimming removed 7 bases at V and 0 bases at J, with 12 bases between. In germline, CDR1 is SQVTM, CDR2 ANQGSEA.